This T cell receptor beta chain appears in the sequencing data of a study of low-dose radiotherapy and immunotherapy resistance in tumors. Whole-study context: In Cohort 2, 1 Gy per fraction was delivered every two weeks, for a total of 13 Gy over 26 weeks.

Gene-specific TRAV and TRBV primers were used for first-strand cDNA, covering alpha and beta chains. Both a constant-region primer and a V-primer adapter served to amplify TCRs across approximately 19 PCR cycles. MiXCR, applied by TCRdb to the reads, yields one record per CDR3 protein. The sample contains under 90,000 distinct CDR3 sequences, 31% of which appear only once. The time point denotes: before trial treatment. The donors, trial participants, received nivolumab, ipilimumab, aspirin, low-dose cyclophosphamide and low-dose radiotherapy. CDR1 MDHEN and CDR2 SYDVKM come from the germline V gene. The CDR3 consists of 15 residues. Unmatched junction bases numbered 2, after V lost 2 bases and J lost 2 bases.

This clonotype originated in a female donor with ovarian cancer. The rearrangement links TRBV28 to TRBJ2-1; TRBD1 matches at 8 bases. The source was PBMCs, collected before treatment. CDR3 sequence (DNA): TGTGCCAGCAGTTTACAGGGGGCGACCTACAATGAGCAGTTCTTC. As protein: CASSLQGATYNEQFF.